These 27 T cell receptor beta chains came from one sample sequenced in a study of blood T cell repertoires in COVID-19. The repertoire was sequenced with immunoSEQ multiplex PCR; TCRdb's copy has only in-frame clones and lacks some. This table has 200,000 to 250,000 clones, approximately 79% appearing once. Material: peripheral blood. These receptors were obtained from a human donor in a cohort sampled during active COVID-19.

V is TRBV5-1 and J is TRBJ1-3, with no clear D. The CDR3 sequence is 16 residues long. From germline, CDR1 is SGHRS and CDR2 YFSETQ. Trimming took 0 bases from V and 1 from J, leaving 11 bases between them. Here the CDR3 reads CASSLGGSPSGNTIYF. CDR3 in DNA: TGCGCCAGCAGCTTGGGAGGGTCGCCTTCTGGAAACACCATATATTTT.

The rearrangement links TRBV30 to TRBJ2-1, with 14 bases identical to TRBD2. CDR3 length equals 15 residues. Germline V CDR1 and CDR2: GTSNPN, SVGIG (reference sequence). The J segment lost 9 bases and the V segment lost 4 bases, leaving 8 bases of the junction unmatched. The CDR3 coding sequence is TGTGCCTGGACCACGGGACTAGCGGGAGTTGGTGAGCAGTTCTTC. Protein: CAWTTGLAGVGEQFF. Supplemented by reference TRBV30 and TRBJ2-1, the full variable domain reads SQTIHQWPATLVQPVGSPLSLECTVEGTSNPNLYWYRQAAGRGLQLLFYSVGIGQISSEVPQNLSASRPQDRQFILSSKKLLLSDSGFYLCAWTTGLAGVGEQFFGPGTRLTVL.

In DNA, the CDR3 is TGTGCCAGCATTTTATCGGGGGGCCATAAAAACATTCAGTACTTC. This codes for CASILSGGHKNIQYF. The chain carries TRBV7-6 and TRBJ2-4; D is possibly TRBD2 (7 bases). V lost 7 bases to trimming and J lost 4 bases, with 17 bases between them. This CDR3 is built from 15 residues. Germline loops: CDR1 SGHVS, CDR2 FNYEAQ.

The chain links TRBV7-2 to TRBJ1-6; D ambiguous. The CDR3 is made up of 14 amino acids. Germline V gene sequence: CDR1 SGHTA, CDR2 FQGNSA. V lost 10 bases and J lost 1, with 11 bases in between. CDR3 sequence: CAIDYGSYNSPLHF. The CDR3 DNA reads as TGTGCCATCGACTATGGGTCCTATAATTCACCCCTCCACTTT.

The V call is TRBV27, the J call TRBJ1-5, with a weak D call TRBD1 (5 bases). Between the trimmed V and J ends, which lost 2 bases and 5 bases, there was a span of 10 bases. Per the germline V gene, CDR1 is MNHEY and CDR2 is SMNVEV (reference sequence). The CDR3 extends over 14 amino acids. DNA of the CDR3: TGTGCCAGCAGTTTAAGGGGTTTCGATCAGCCCCAGCATTTT. Translating it yields CASSLRGFDQPQHF.

The rearrangement links TRBV2 to TRBJ1-2; D not certain. CDR3 length: 14 amino acids. Trimming cost V 1 base and J 4 bases, with 10 bases left between them. CDR1 is SNHLY, CDR2 FYNNEI, per germline. CDR3 nucleotides: TGTGCCAGCAGTGAAGATGCCGGGTTCTATGGCTACACCTTC. Its translation is CASSEDAGFYGYTF.

The chain employs TRBV7-9 and TRBJ1-3; no firm D call. With 6 bases removed from V and 0 bases from J, the gap between germline ends came to 6 bases. The germline V gene encodes CDR1 SEHNR and CDR2 FQNEAQ (reference sequence). The CDR3 spans 13 residues. CDR3 in DNA: TGTGCCAGCAGGCCGAGCTCTGGAAACACCATATATTTT. Protein product: CASRPSSGNTIYF.

The chain is built from TRBV19 and TRBJ1-2, with 8 nucleotides matching TRBD1. The CDR3 runs 14 residues. The germline CDR1 and CDR2 sequences are LNHDA and SQIVND (reference sequence). The V and J ends lost 5 bases and 1 base, in that order; junction bases with no gene match: 3. As DNA, the CDR3 is TGTGCCAGTAGTTCGGACAGGGTTAACTATGGCTACACCTTC. Translating it yields CASSSDRVNYGYTF.

This rearrangement joins TRBV4-3 to TRBJ1-3; D may be TRBD1 (6 bases). Trimming stripped 0 bases from V and 2 bases from J, with 17 bases between. The CDR3 spans 18 residues. The germline CDR1 and CDR2 sequences are LGHNA and YSLEER. CDR3 coding DNA: TGCGCCAGCAGCCAAGAAGGCGGACAGAATATTGCTGGAAACACCATATATTTT. It translates to CASSQEGGQNIAGNTIYF.

The rearrangement links TRBV18 to TRBJ2-3, with TRBD2 matching over 10 bases. V lost 0 bases and J lost 6; bases outside the gene matches: 9. CDR1 and CDR2 from the germline V gene are KGHSH and LQKENI. The CDR3 is 17 residues long. CDR3 in DNA: TGTGCCAGCTCACCACCTCTAGCGGGAGTCCTCGGGGATACGCAGTATTTT. Encoded protein: CASSPPLAGVLGDTQYF. Full variable domain (rest looked up from reference TRBV18 and TRBJ2-3): NAGVMQNPRHLVRRRGQEARLRCSPMKGHSHVYWYRQLPEEGLKFMVYLQKENIIDESGMPKERFSAEFPKEGPSILRIQQVVRGDSAAYFCASSPPLAGVLGDTQYFGPGTRLTVL.

J is TRBJ2-3 and V is TRBV7-2; possible D gene TRBD2, 6 bases. Trimming pared 5 bases from V and 10 bases from J, leaving 19 bases between. The CDR3 is 14 amino acids. Germline lookup yields CDR1 SGHTA and CDR2 FQGNSA. In nucleotides, the CDR3 is TGTGCCAGCAGCGTCGGGACTCTAGCTATGGCGCAGTATTTT. Amino acid sequence: CASSVGTLAMAQYF.

This clone was recorded at least ten times. V gene TRBV6-5 combines with J gene TRBJ2-2; D gene ambiguous. CDR1 MNHEY and CDR2 SVGAGI come from the germline V gene. The CDR3 sequence is 12 residues long. V was cut by 7 bases and J by 6 bases, with 9 bases left in between. This CDR3 is CASTTGAGELFF. The CDR3 DNA reads TGTGCCAGCACCACGGGTGCCGGGGAGCTGTTTTTT.

The V gene is TRBV6-5, the J gene TRBJ2-7, with 9 bases that match TRBD2. Trimming at V came to 4 bases and at J to 5 bases, leaving 12 bases not matched to a gene. Germline loops: CDR1 MNHEY, CDR2 SVGAGI. The CDR3 length is 16 residues. CDR3 nucleotides: TGTGCCAGCAGTTCTCCAGGGCGCGGGAGGGCCCACGAGCAGTACTTC. Translating gives CASSSPGRGRAHEQYF.

V usage is TRBV25-1 and J usage is TRBJ1-1; possible D gene TRBD1, 6 bases. The CDR3 loop spans 14 amino acids. Germline V gives CDR1 MGHDK, CDR2 SYGVNS. V lost 1 base and J lost 6, with 12 bases in between. The CDR3 spells CASSEFGGGSEAFF. The CDR3 DNA follows: TGTGCCAGCAGTGAATTCGGCGGGGGCTCTGAAGCTTTCTTT.

This clone has only one observation. V is TRBV5-8 and J is TRBJ2-7; the D gene is possibly TRBD1 (6 bases). Looked up from germline, CDR1 is SGHTS and CDR2 is YDEGEE. The V end lost 4 bases, the J end lost 7 bases, and 18 bases lay between the germline ends. The CDR3 is 14 amino acids. The CDR3: CASSLDLTGREQYF. CDR3 bases: TGTGCCAGCAGCCTAGACTTAACAGGGAGAGAGCAGTACTTC.

The gene calls are TRBV5-1 and TRBJ2-7, with D unclear. This CDR3 spans 15 amino acids. The germline gives CDR1 SGHRS, CDR2 YFSETQ. Trimming stripped 1 base from V and 0 bases from J, with 11 bases between. The CDR3 sequence: CASSLFPQNSYEQYF. The CDR3 nucleotides read TGCGCCAGCAGCTTGTTCCCACAAAACTCCTACGAGCAGTACTTC.

The chain links TRBV7-2 to TRBJ1-6, with TRBD1 matching 12 bases. The V segment lost 3 bases and the J segment 9 bases; nucleotides outside the gene matches: 12. From germline, CDR1 is SGHTA and CDR2 FQGNSA. CDR3 size: 18 residues. CDR3 nucleotides: TGTGCCAGCAGCTTGAGAGGGGGACAGGGGGCAATAAGTTCACCCCTCCACTTT. Its translation is CASSLRGGQGAISSPLHF.

This chain uses TRBV7-8 with TRBJ2-5; TRBD2 is a possible D gene (6 bases). In germline, CDR1 is SGHVS, CDR2 FQNEAQ. CDR3 length equals 17 residues. Trimming shortened V by 5 bases and J by 2 bases, and 21 bases separated the two germline ends. CDR3 region: CASSPAGSRDWQETQYF. The CDR3 nucleotides are TGTGCCAGCAGCCCCGCCGGGAGCAGGGACTGGCAAGAGACCCAGTACTTC.

The rearrangement joins TRBV28 to TRBJ2-4; D is unclear. Germline V gene sequence: CDR1 MDHEN, CDR2 SYDVKM. The CDR3 consists of 14 residues. Between the trimmed V and J ends, which lost 1 base and 7 bases, there was a span of 11 bases. The CDR3 bases are TGTGCCAGCAGTTTATACAGTTACCGTAACATTCAGTACTTC. Translation gives CASSLYSYRNIQYF.

In its sample, this clone was seen a few times. The chain links TRBV27 to TRBJ1-1; 8 bases align to TRBD1. Germline assignment: CDR1 MNHEY and CDR2 SMNVEV (reference sequence). The V segment lost 3 bases and the J segment 13 bases; nucleotides outside the gene matches: 4. The CDR3 extends over 11 amino acids. CDR3 residues: CASSFQGARFF. CDR3 nucleotides: TGTGCCAGCAGTTTCCAGGGGGCGCGTTTCTTT.

The chain couples TRBV6-2 or TRBV6-3 to TRBJ1-5; D may be TRBD1 (5 bases). V was cut by 4 bases and J by 3 bases, with 13 bases left in between. CDR1 and CDR2 (germline): MNHEY, SVGEGT. The CDR3 consists of 15 residues. CDR3 loop: CASSSQGLNNQPQHF. As DNA, the CDR3 is TGTGCCAGCAGTTCTCAGGGATTAAACAATCAGCCCCAGCATTTT.

The chain links TRBV27 to TRBJ2-3; 7 nucleotides agree with TRBD1. V lost 5 bases to trimming and J lost 4 bases; unmatched junction nucleotides: 6. CDR3 length equals 14 residues. CDR1 and CDR2 (germline): MNHEY, SMNVEV (reference sequence). In DNA, the CDR3 is TGTGCCAGCAGTCCAAGACAGGGCTCAGATACGCAGTATTTT. Translated, it gives CASSPRQGSDTQYF.

J is TRBJ2-3 and V is TRBV5-1; TRBD2 matches at 12 bases. V lost 4 bases and J lost 2; bases outside the gene matches: 5. Per germline, CDR1 SGHRS and CDR2 YFSETQ. This CDR3 spans 16 amino acids. Here the CDR3 DNA reads TGCGCCAGCAGCGTTGGACTAGCGGGGATCACAGATACGCAGTATTTT. Its translation is CASSVGLAGITDTQYF. Filled out from reference TRBV5-1 and TRBJ2-3, the complete variable domain reads KAGVTQTPRYLIKTRGQQVTLSCSPISGHRSVSWYQQTPGQGLQFLFEYFSETQRNKGNFPGRFSGRQFSNSRSEMNVSTLELGDSALYLCASSVGLAGITDTQYFGPGTRLTVL.

This clone was found a few times. V gene TRBV10-1 combines with J gene TRBJ1-2; 11 bases agree with TRBD1. With V trimmed by 8 bases and J by 0 bases, 8 bases remained unmatched. The CDR3 runs 16 residues. Germline V gives CDR1 WNHNN, CDR2 SYGVQD (reference sequence). CDR3 residues: CASPDRGRFTNYGYTF. CDR3 bases: TGCGCCAGCCCGGACAGGGGGCGGTTCACTAACTATGGCTACACCTTC.

The chain is built from TRBV6-5 and TRBJ1-1; 8 bases are shared with TRBD1. CDR1 is MNHEY and CDR2 is SVGAGI in the germline V gene. This CDR3 has 15 residues. The V segment lost 6 bases and the J segment 0 bases; nucleotides outside the gene matches: 6. CDR3 bases: TGTGCCAGCAGCGATAGGGACAGGATGAACACTGAAGCTTTCTTT. Protein: CASSDRDRMNTEAFF.

J is TRBJ2-1 and V is TRBV30; D is perhaps TRBD1 (5 bases). The V gene's germline CDR1 is GTSNPN and CDR2 SVGIG (reference sequence). This CDR3 has 12 amino acids. Trimming left V 0 bases short and J 9 bases short, with 9 bases between. The CDR3 protein is CAWSVKGIEQFF. In nucleotides, the CDR3 is TGTGCCTGGAGTGTAAAGGGGATTGAGCAGTTCTTC.

This clone was counted only a few times. As DNA, the CDR3 is TGTGCCAGTAGTATAGGAGGCGGGAGGGCCAGGGAGACCCAGTACTTC. Its protein product is CASSIGGGRARETQYF. The J gene is TRBJ2-5, the V gene TRBV19; the match to TRBD2 covers 9 bases. CDR1 LNHDA and CDR2 SQIVND come from the germline V gene (reference sequence). After removal of 1 base from V and 5 bases from J, the junction contained 8 bases not matched to a gene. The CDR3 runs 16 residues.